Each of the 21 T cell receptor beta chains below was sequenced from the same sample in a study of PD-1 blockade in mismatch repair-deficient tumors. Data came from immunoSEQ multiplex PCR; TCRdb stores just in-frame clones and leaves some out. This table holds roughly 53,000 clones, around 80% found once. The specimen comprised peripheral blood, sampled 4 weeks after starting pembrolizumab. The receptors here all came from an adult with mismatch repair-deficient cancer.

The V gene is TRBV25-1, the J gene TRBJ2-5; no definite D call. Germline V gene data show CDR1 as MGHDK and CDR2 as SYGVNS. V was shortened by 6 bases and J by 0 bases, with 11 bases between the two germline ends. CDR3 length: 14 amino acids. The CDR3 loop reads CASSPSTNQETQYF. The CDR3 DNA is TGTGCCAGCAGCCCGTCCACAAACCAAGAGACCCAGTACTTC.

The chain employs TRBV5-5 and TRBJ2-1, with D unclear. The CDR3 contains 17 residues. V was clipped by 0 bases and J by 7 bases, with 20 bases between them. Germline V lookup: CDR1 SGHKS, CDR2 YYEKEE (reference sequence). DNA for the CDR3: TGTGCCAGCAGCTTGGAGGATCCACCGGGCCTCTTAAATGAGCAGTTCTTC. Amino acids: CASSLEDPPGLLNEQFF.

This clone has more than one count but fewer than ten. The same CDR3 arises from other DNA sequences in this sample as well. This chain uses TRBV27 with TRBJ1-1; D might be TRBD1 (6 bases). The CDR3 has 14 residues. The germline V and J ends were trimmed by 3 bases and 1 base, with 9 bases remaining between them. From germline, CDR1 is MNHEY and CDR2 SMNVEV (reference sequence). In nucleotides, the CDR3 is TGTGCCAGCAGTTTGGGGGGGGCGAACACTGAAGCTTTCTTT. It translates to CASSLGGANTEAFF.

The V gene is TRBV27, the J gene TRBJ2-7, with D possibly being TRBD2 (6 bases). This CDR3 has 16 residues. V was pared by 0 bases and J by 2 bases, with 14 bases between. Germline lookup yields CDR1 MNHEY and CDR2 SMNVEV (reference sequence). The CDR3 reads CASSLSAGRRTYEQYF. Written as DNA, the CDR3 is TGTGCCAGCAGTTTATCTGCGGGACGGAGAACCTACGAGCAGTACTTC.

This clone was detected only a few times. The V call is TRBV5-1, the J call TRBJ2-7; D is unclear. V was pared by 2 bases and J by 2 bases, with 5 bases between. The germline V gene has CDR1 SGHRS and CDR2 YFSETQ. This CDR3 contains 12 residues. CDR3 amino acids: CASSFGAYEQYF. The CDR3 coding sequence is TGCGCCAGCAGCTTCGGCGCCTACGAGCAGTACTTC.

This chain joins TRBV27 and TRBJ2-7; 13 nucleotides agree with TRBD2. Per germline, CDR1 MNHEY and CDR2 SMNVEV (reference sequence). The CDR3 loop spans 19 amino acids. The trim removed 3 bases at V and 4 bases at J, leaving 15 bases unmatched. The CDR3 region has the DNA TGTGCCAGCAGTTTTGGGACTAGCGGGACTAGGGGCCGTCCGTACGAGCAGTACTTC. Translation: CASSFGTSGTRGRPYEQYF.

V gene TRBV9 combines with J gene TRBJ2-2; no firm D call. The germline V gene has CDR1 SGDLS and CDR2 YYNGEE. The CDR3 consists of 14 residues. V gave up 0 bases and J gave up 1 base, with 4 bases separating them. In nucleotides, the CDR3 is TGTGCCAGCAGCGTAGTTCGGAACACCGGGGAGCTGTTTTTT. Translating gives CASSVVRNTGELFF. Variable domain in full (rest from reference TRBV9 and TRBJ2-2): DSGVTQTPKHLITATGQRVTLRCSPRSGDLSVYWYQQSLDQGLQFLIQYYNGEERAKGNILERFSAQQFPDLHSELNLSSLELGDSALYFCASSVVRNTGELFFGEGSRLTVL.

This clone was seen a single time. An end of the junction does not agree with germline; a read error may underlie this. V is TRBV7-7 and J is TRBJ1-1, with D unresolved. This CDR3 comprises 13 residues. In germline, CDR1 is SSHAT, CDR2 FNYEAQ (reference sequence). CDR3 DNA: TGTGCTAGCAGCTTAAACATCAAAACTGAAGCTTTCTTT. Translated, it gives CASSLNIKTEAFF.

This clone was counted once. The chain has TRBV9 and TRBJ2-1; 9 nucleotides match TRBD1. The germline gives CDR1 SGDLS, CDR2 YYNGEE. Germline trimming cut 3 bases from V and 15 bases from J; bases unmatched to any gene: 7. CDR3 length equals 12 residues. The CDR3 DNA reads TGTGCCAGCAGCGGAGGAGGGACAGGGCTGTTCTTC. It translates to CASSGGGTGLFF.

This chain joins TRBV7-6 and TRBJ2-7; no clear D. Germline V gene data show CDR1 as SGHVS and CDR2 as FNYEAQ. V was pared by 3 bases and J by 2 bases, with 14 bases between. CDR3 size: 15 residues. In DNA form, the CDR3 reads TGTGCCAGCAGCTTCATGGGCGTGGAGACCTACGAGCAGTACTTC. Translating it yields CASSFMGVETYEQYF.

The V and J genes are TRBV29-1 and TRBJ2-2; TRBD1 or TRBD2 may be the D gene (7 bases each). With 6 bases removed from V and 4 bases from J, the gap between germline ends came to 18 bases. The germline V gene encodes CDR1 SQVTM and CDR2 ANQGSEA. The CDR3 is 15 amino acids. The chain's CDR3 is CSVGGTAASTGELFF. DNA of the CDR3: TGCAGCGTGGGAGGGACAGCGGCCAGCACCGGGGAGCTGTTTTTT.

This chain joins TRBV9 and TRBJ1-1; TRBD1 is a possible D gene (6 bases). The CDR3 covers 13 residues. Per the germline V gene, CDR1 is SGDLS and CDR2 is YYNGEE. V lost 3 bases to trimming and J lost 0 bases, with 6 bases between them. The CDR3 DNA sequence: TGTGCCAGCAGCGGGACAGTGAACACTGAAGCTTTCTTT. It specifies CASSGTVNTEAFF.

The chain uses TRBV7-6 and TRBJ1-2, with D hard to call. The CDR3 is 14 amino acids. V lost 3 bases and J 5 bases, leaving 13 bases between the germline ends. CDR1 and CDR2 (germline): SGHVS, FNYEAQ. The CDR3 DNA follows: TGTGCCAGCAGCTTCAACGGACGGATATATGGCTACACCTTC. Protein sequence: CASSFNGRIYGYTF.

The chain combines TRBV10-3 with TRBJ2-1; 8 nucleotides align to TRBD2. CDR3 length: 13 residues. Germline CDR1 reads ENHRY; CDR2 reads SYGVKD. J gave up 3 bases and V 10 bases, and 5 bases lay outside the gene matches. The CDR3 here is CASTSGNYNEQFF. CDR3 sequence (DNA): TGTGCCAGCACTAGCGGAAACTACAATGAGCAGTTCTTC.

The chain combines TRBV7-9 with TRBJ2-1; 10 nucleotides align to TRBD2. V shed 0 bases, J shed 7 bases, and the junction held 6 bases outside the gene matches. Germline V CDR1 and CDR2: SEHNR, FQNEAQ (reference sequence). The CDR3 runs to 16 residues. CDR3 in DNA: TGTGCCAGCAGCTTAGCGGTCCTAGCGGGAGTGAATGAGCAGTTCTTC. Amino acid sequence: CASSLAVLAGVNEQFF.

The J gene is TRBJ1-1, the V gene TRBV7-9; D not resolved. V was shortened by 1 base and J by 0 bases, with 9 bases between the two germline ends. Per germline, CDR1 SEHNR and CDR2 FQNEAQ (reference sequence). This CDR3 is built from 15 residues. CDR3 sequence reads: CASSLVVGLNTEAFF. CDR3 nucleotide sequence: TGTGCCAGCAGCTTAGTGGTCGGATTGAACACTGAAGCTTTCTTT.

The V gene is TRBV7-6, the J gene TRBJ2-7, with D tentatively TRBD2 (6 bases). The CDR3 is 14 amino acids. CDR1 and CDR2 from the germline V gene are SGHVS and FNYEAQ. V was trimmed by 3 bases and J by 3 bases, leaving 12 bases between them. CDR3 sequence: CASSFGTARYEQYF. Written as DNA, the CDR3 is TGTGCCAGCAGCTTTGGGACTGCCCGCTACGAGCAGTACTTC. Full variable domain (rest looked up from reference TRBV7-6 and TRBJ2-7): GAGVSQSPRYKVTKRGQDVALRCDPISGHVSLYWYRQALGQGPEFLTYFNYEAQQDKSGLPNDRFSAERPEGSISTLTIQRTEQRDSAMYRCASSFGTARYEQYFGPGTRLTVT.

The chain uses TRBV5-4 and TRBJ2-3; D gene ambiguous. This CDR3 is built from 14 residues. Germline CDR1 SGHNT, CDR2 YYREEE (reference sequence). V was trimmed by 4 bases and J by 3 bases, leaving 12 bases between them. The CDR3 sequence: CASSQRLVTDTQYF. The CDR3 nucleotides read TGTGCCAGCAGCCAACGACTGGTAACAGATACGCAGTATTTT.

This chain uses TRBV27 with TRBJ2-1, with TRBD2 matching 7 bases. This CDR3 comprises 12 residues. V dropped 5 bases and J dropped 5; count of bases not matched to a gene: 0. Germline V gene data show CDR1 as MNHEY and CDR2 as SMNVEV (reference sequence). CDR3 region: CASSLADNEQFF. CDR3 sequence (DNA): TGTGCCAGCAGTCTAGCGGACAATGAGCAGTTCTTC.

This clone was picked up one time. The genes are TRBV27 and TRBJ2-3; 9 bases are shared with TRBD2. Germline-derived CDR1 and CDR2 are MNHEY and SMNVEV (reference sequence). V trimming: 3 bases; J trimming: 0 bases; junction bases outside the gene matches: 7. The length of the CDR3 is 17 residues. The CDR3 DNA reads as TGTGCCAGCAGTTTCCTTGGGCTAGCGGGGAGCACAGATACGCAGTATTTT. Translating gives CASSFLGLAGSTDTQYF.

This chain connects TRBV6-5 to TRBJ1-1, with D perhaps TRBD1 (5 bases). V gave up 5 bases and J gave up 0 bases, with 10 bases separating them. Germline CDR1 and CDR2: MNHEY and SVGAGI. The CDR3 has 14 residues. CDR3 in amino acids: CASSITGLNTEAFF. CDR3 DNA sequence: TGTGCCAGCAGTATCACAGGACTGAACACTGAAGCTTTCTTT.